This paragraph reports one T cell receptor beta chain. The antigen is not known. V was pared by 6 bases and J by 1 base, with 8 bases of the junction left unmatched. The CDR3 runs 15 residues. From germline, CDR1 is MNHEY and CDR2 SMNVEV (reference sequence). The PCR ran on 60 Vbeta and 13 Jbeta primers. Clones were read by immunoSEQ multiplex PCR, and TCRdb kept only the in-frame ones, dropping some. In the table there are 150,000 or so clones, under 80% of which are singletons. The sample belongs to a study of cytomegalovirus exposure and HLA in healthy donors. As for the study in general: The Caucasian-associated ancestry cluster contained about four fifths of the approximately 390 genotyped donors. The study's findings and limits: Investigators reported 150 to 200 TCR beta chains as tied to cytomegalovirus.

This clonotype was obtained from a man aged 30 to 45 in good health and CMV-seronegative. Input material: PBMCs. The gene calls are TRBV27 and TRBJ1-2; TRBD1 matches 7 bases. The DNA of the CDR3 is TGTGCCAGCAGGTTGGGGACAGCCTTTAACTATGGCTACACCTTC. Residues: CASRLGTAFNYGYTF.